The T cell receptor (beta chain) under discussion was sequenced for a study of cytomegalovirus exposure and HLA in healthy donors (dated by TCRdb to 2017 to 2019). Concerning the study at large: In an earlier analysis of several hundred of the donors, about 260 Gb of sequence data and approximately 120 million unique TCR beta sequences from about 190 million T cells were reported. To predict cytomegalovirus infection status, the study brought together high-throughput TCR immunosequencing, statistical association of individual TCRs with disease status, and machine learning. On average, roughly 250,000 unique TCR beta nucleotide sequences were sequenced per donor among about 400 genotyped donors of the cohort, with roughly 18% of those sequences being non-productive. The study aimed to test whether cataloging public T cell receptors could reveal signatures of past pathogen exposure. In a later genetic analysis, genome-wide SNP genotypes for about three fifths of the roughly 670 donors were used, and that subset was treated as a discovery cohort. In an earlier analysis of 500 to 650 of the donors, high-throughput TCR beta sequencing was used to judge whether each TCR beta V gene segment behaved as functional or pseudogenic. All discovery cohort repertoires had been generated using a single sequencing platform. A separate validation cohort of over a hundred different subjects was used in addition to the 666-subject first cohort. Among the roughly 380 genotyped donors, around 81% belonged to the genetic ancestry cluster associated with self-reported Caucasian donors. A handful of DR-DQ haplotypes were handled as single units for association and clustering because linkage in the cohort was strong. Class I and class II HLA loci were covered by the typing at four-digit resolution. Using immunosequencing, the study profiled T cell repertoires from 500 to 800 subjects and related those repertoires to cytomegalovirus serostatus. Approximately 300 gigabases of sequencing data and approximately 84 million unique TCR sequences were included in an early release covering around 600 HLA-typed donors. Typing coverage varied by locus: roughly 629-640 donors for A, B, C, DRB1 and DQB1; approximately 520 for DQA1; 600 to 610 for DPA1; some 470 for DPB1. Alongside the repertoire data, information on donor age, sex, ethnicity and CMV serostatus was compiled. In the later analysis, no new phenotypic data were used to find candidate immune exposures; instead, reliance was placed on TCR beta sequences and their occurrence across donors. To study patterns of TCR occurrence, a later analysis re-analyzed previously published TCR beta repertoires from 650 to 750 donors and added high-resolution HLA genotyping. Study-wide findings and limitations: Across donors, most TCR sequences were observed very rarely, whereas some public TCRs were present in many individuals. A later analysis reported that several top co-occurrence clusters appeared linked to parvovirus B19, influenza, CMV and Epstein-Barr virus. When HLA alleles, especially DR and DQ, strongly co-occurred, attributing TCR associations to individual alleles was difficult. A later analysis associated 15,000 to 20,000 TCR beta sequences with specific HLA alleles at a false discovery rate of 0.05. In an earlier analysis of fewer than 700 of the donors, most TCR beta V segments appeared in productive rearrangements about 90% or about 30% of the time, broadly matching IMGT annotations. The cohort was sequenced for TCR beta chains only, and without alpha or paired-chain data the features that could be detected were limited. Most CMV-associated TCR beta chains appeared to be HLA-restricted in a later analysis, and the HLA associations seemed to be driven largely by CMV exposure. Because some donors lacked HLA typing at each locus, the association tests relied only on the typed subset. Compared with the roughly 670-donor mean, donors in an Asian-associated ancestry cluster had fewer N-insertions in productive TCRs, according to a later genetic analysis. The classifier was reported to diagnose cytomegalovirus status with high specificity and sensitivity in both the original and validation cohorts. Presence/absence analyses assumed roughly uniform sequencing depth across donors, an assumption that may not hold. The study gave a list of some 150 TCR beta chains associated with cytomegalovirus. CMV serostatus was the only immune exposure information available for the cohort. A later genetic analysis associated a missense DCLRE1C variant with V-gene and J-gene trimming of TCR beta chains, and an independent cohort replicated the association. The authors suggested that the approach could potentially be generalized to other disease states and immunological phenotypes. Correlated functional status among segregating V segments might reflect linkage disequilibrium, but an unknown experimental factor could not be ruled out. A further reported finding was that TCR beta sequences accurately predicted the HLA-A and HLA-B alleles for most subjects in the first cohort. In a later analysis, HLA-associated TCR beta chains were found to be more clonally expanded and to have lower generation probabilities than equally common non-associated chains. The sequencing pipeline was judged likely to have produced a cluster of highly shared sequence variants as a technical artifact. A later analysis found that TCR association rates varied across HLA loci, with DRB1 alleles showing the most associated TCRs and HLA-C alleles the fewest. Because counts were too low, 15 to 20 rarely observed V segments, including chromosome 9 orphons, were left out of the earlier analysis of 587 of the donors. In vitro tests confirmed that a few of the cytomegalovirus-associated TCR beta chains recognize cytomegalovirus antigens.

A remark on this clone: Its recognized antigen is unknown. At one boundary the junction diverges from the germline segment, which might be a read error.

The cohort consisted of more than 650 healthy bone marrow donors. At the time of sampling, all cohort members were nominally healthy, though unrecorded immune exposures were likely present. The donor tested CMV seropositive and was one of the 289 seropositive cohort members. A peripheral blood sample was collected from each donor, and TCR beta sequencing was performed on peripheral blood mononuclear cells. The Qiagen DNeasy Blood Extraction Kit was used to extract genomic DNA from the blood cell samples. The library was prepared using the immunoSEQ multiplex PCR assay. For the multiplex PCR, a mixture combining 60 forward primers for TCR Vbeta segments and 13 reverse primers for TCR Jbeta segments was used. The CDR3 region of rearranged TCR beta genes was amplified from genomic DNA with a multiplex PCR assay. On the Illumina HiSeq System, the amplified TCR beta libraries were sequenced as 87-base-pair reads. From the authors' description of their analysis: In a later analysis, tens of millions of unique TCR beta chains were counted across the approximately 640 repertoires, and roughly 10 million of these chains were shared by at least two donors. Raw reads were error-corrected and collapsed into unique sequences with a nearest-neighbor algorithm that merged closely related sequences to remove PCR and sequencing errors. Alignment of CDR3 sequences to IMGT reference sequences was used to assign V, D and J gene segments. For a sequence to be retained, a match of at least six nucleotides to both a V gene segment and a J gene segment was required. A rearrangement was called productive if the CDR3 had no stop codons and remained in frame with V and J, and every other rearrangement was called non-productive. Following IMGT convention, CDR3 was defined as the stretch from the second conserved V-encoded cysteine to the conserved J-encoded phenylalanine. In an earlier analysis of 550 to 650 of the donors, sequences lacking an unambiguous match to a single V gene segment were excluded. An earlier analysis of fewer than 650 of the donors classified V segments as functional when productive rearrangements were above 56.7% and as segregating when the standard deviation between donors was above 5%. A statistical classification framework was built for diagnosing cytomegalovirus status from the catalog of TCR beta chain sequences. A later analysis assigned V and J genes by comparing TCR nucleotide sequences with IMGT/GENE-DB human TR gene sequences. Using the TCRdist pipeline, a later analysis assigned CDR3 sequences along with most-parsimonious VDJ recombination scenarios. In a later analysis, each TCR beta chain was defined by its CDR3 amino acid sequence together with its V-gene family, and reads lacking a unique V-gene family were excluded. To address suspected cross-contamination and a sequencing artifact, a later analysis removed a few hundred highly shared, low-generation-probability nucleotide sequences. In a later analysis, a clonal expansion index for each public chain was calculated from normalized within-repertoire ranks of inferred template counts. Generation probabilities in a later analysis came from a VDJ recombination model fitted to out-of-frame rearrangements, and those results were checked against IGoR. In a later analysis, hypergeometric tests were used to score TCR-TCR, TCR-HLA and TCR-CMV co-occurrence, with a repertoire-size bias correction applied to TCR pairs. To estimate false discovery rates, a later analysis permuted the HLA or CMV assignments 20 times. In a later analysis, co-occurring TCRs were grouped using DBSCAN, with TCRdist sequence similarity added in when clustering inside HLA-allele-positive subsets. Repertoires with fewer than 30,000 or more than 120,000 public chains, plus five repertoires with anomalous nucleotide sharing, were excluded from co-occurrence clustering. In its TCRdb copy, this immuneACCESS table keeps in-frame sequences only and misses some clones. Where compared with another copy, unresolved V genes explain less than half of these, and the others have no known cause. Clonal size and the V and J genes are those of that table, whereas D and trimming came from the DNA. The sample table records about 90,000 clones; roughly 78% of these occur just once. The top ten clonotypes cover roughly 4.5% of the sample.

The specimen was PBMCs. The clonotype originates from a middle-aged woman in good health and CMV-seropositive.

CDR3 protein: CASRLGRGVQETQYF. The DNA reads as follows: TGTGCCAGCAGATTGGGCAGGGGGGTCCAAGAGACCCAGTACTTC. The chain is made from TRBV5-5 and TRBJ2-5; a tentative D call is TRBD1 (7 bases match). Taken from the germline V gene (reference sequence), the CDR1 and CDR2 loops are SGHKS and YYEKEE. Reading from cysteine to phenylalanine, the CDR3 counts 15 amino acids. Just CDR3 DNA is preserved here, 45 bases in frame from base 1.